This T cell receptor (beta chain) was identified in a study of OX40 agonist ivuxolimab in advanced cancers. Profiling relied on immunoSEQ multiplex PCR, and the TCRdb table lists in-frame clones only, not all of them. This table holds about 98,000 clones, 87% found once. The CDR3 is 16 amino acids. Germline CDR1 and CDR2: KGHSH and LQKENI. V was pared by 2 bases and J by 5 bases, with 10 bases of the junction left unmatched. Study results and limitations: Expansion of clones was among the lowest in partial responders at 0.1-3.0 mg/kg.

Note on this clone: Its antigen is not known.

V usage is TRBV18 and J usage is TRBJ2-7; 9 nucleotides align to TRBD1. Sequencing used CD4+ or CD8+ T cells sorted from blood, obtained in a trial of the OX40 agonist ivuxolimab. The TCR comes from an adult with an advanced solid tumor such as melanoma, head and neck, liver or kidney cancer. CDR3 residues: CASSPGPGTGKDEQYF. CDR3 DNA sequence: TGTGCCAGCTCACCAGGGCCCGGGACAGGGAAGGACGAGCAGTACTTC.